One T cell receptor (beta chain) is described in this entry. Its specific antigen is unknown. Qualities for individual bases were not recorded, and no much larger clone is one base off. These data originate in a study of T cell responses to AZD1222 COVID-19 vaccine (dated by TCRdb to the early 2020s). Describing the broader study: AZD1222 recipients whose second dose came at about 4 weeks and those whose second dose came at about 12 weeks were combined into one group, since spike-specific TCR depth and breadth did not differ between the two schedules. A total of over 230 trial participants underwent TCR sequencing, of whom 207 received two doses of AZD1222 and about 25 received two doses of the MenACWY control vaccine. Trial participants were enrolled by age into 18-55, 56-69 and 70-plus year subgroups, with around 150, 28 and 57 TCR-sequenced participants respectively.

Findings and caveats that apply to the study as a whole: Spike-specific TCR breadth and depth rose significantly after two AZD1222 doses compared with day 0 and with MenACWY recipients. Nearly half of unique spike-specific TCRs reportedly recognized epitopes outside regions mutated in the B.1.351 and B.1.1.7 variants. Participants were mostly white British, with more females than males. The authors suggested clonal diversity may have been underestimated. Conclusions about previously exposed vaccinees were limited because only six AZD1222 recipients were SARS-CoV-2 seropositive at baseline. In the small 56-69-year group, the increase in depth fell short of significance, most likely because of low power. CD4 TCRs associated with the vaccine covered the entire spike protein, and the dominant responses were in regions 160-218 and 743-854. Because no day 14 peak-response samples were available, repertoires were characterized only after the peak T cell response.

The time point label, read with the paper, signifies: baseline before first vaccination. Samples from vaccinated people were obtained from the UK trials COV001 and COV002, which included a single-blind randomized controlled phase 2/3 trial of AZD1222 (ChAdOx1 nCoV-19) in healthy adults. Trial participant PBMC samples were collected at day 0 and day 28 after the second dose for TCRbeta chain sequencing. The CDR3 regions of human TCRbeta chains were subjected to immunosequencing. On the study's bioinformatics: Repertoire TCRs were matched against a reference library of SARS-CoV-2-specific TCRs generated with the MIRA antigen-specificity platform. Breadth meant the fraction of unique TCRs that were SARS-CoV-2-associated, whereas depth meant the fraction of total T cells that were SARS-CoV-2-associated. Using the MIRA data, every spike-specific TCR was mapped to the spike region that the TCR reacted to and assigned to either a CD4 or a CD8 class. Log10-transformed breadth and depth values were compared by one-way ANOVA with Sidak's multiple comparisons tests. Drawn from immuneACCESS, this table holds only the in-frame rearrangements with V and J called that TCRdb kept. Clones are partly lost; checked studies trace under half to an unresolved V gene and leave the rest unexplained. The D gene and trimming were derived from the DNA, and the V and J assignments and clone size from that table. Counted in this sample were 150,000 to 170,000 clones; about 88% of them appeared once. Over 15% of the sample is taken by the ten largest.

Sequences KGHSH (CDR1) and LQKENI (CDR2) are obtained from the germline V gene. V is clipped by 3 bases and J by 5 bases, and the sequence between their germline boundaries is 8 bases long. The cysteine opens and the phenylalanine closes a CDR3 of 12 amino acids. Here the CDR3 DNA is all that survives: 36 bases in frame from base 1. This specimen was peripheral blood, taken on day 0 of AZD1222 vaccination. This sequence originates from an adult in good health. This chain is built from TRBV18 and TRBJ2-7; the D gene lacks a confident call. The CDR3 protein sequence reads: CASSPLDNEQYF. The DNA sequence reads TGTGCCAGCTCACCTCTCGACAACGAGCAGTACTTC.